The present entry profiles one TCR beta chain with its context. Its specificity is unknown. The sample comes from a study of shared clonotypes between healthy human individuals. Study-level findings and limits: Sampling included only blood; tissue repertoires likely differ.

Splitting of CD4+ cells produced CD45RA+ naive and CD45RA-negative memory subsets. Per the authors' pipeline: ImmunoSEQ supplied junction-only sequences lacking quality scores, so filtering was different. Repertoires were generated with immunoSEQ multiplex PCR, while TCRdb's copy carries only in-frame clones and drops some. V and J calls plus clone size are reproduced from that table; the DNA served to infer D and trimming. The sample includes 2 million to 2.5 million clones, approximately 96% of them seen just once. There are 11 residues in the CDR3. The germline V and J ends were trimmed by 10 bases and 4 bases, with 10 bases remaining between them. CDR1 is MNHEY, CDR2 SVGAGI, per germline.

Sequenced sample: naive CD4+ T cells sorted from blood. Subset indicated: CD45RA+ positively selected. The V gene is TRBV6-5, the J gene TRBJ1-1; D uncertain. The origin of this receptor is a man between 18 and 35 years old in good health. The CDR3 bases are TGTGCCACCCGGAGGGCCACTGAAGCTTTCTTT. This translates into CATRRATEAFF.